One sample yielded the 20 T cell receptor beta chains listed below, sequenced in a study. TCRdb passed the 5' RACE reads through MiXCR, listing each CDR3 protein once. The sample lists about 40,000 distinct CDR3 sequences; 18% were seen once. Sample: naive CD4+ T cells sorted from a lymph node. Sample subset: naive CD4+ T cells, CD4+CD45RA+CD25-. Receptors originate from a female donor with breast cancer.

The chain employs TRBV2 and TRBJ1-4; D is unclear. Germline CDR1 and CDR2: SNHLY and FYNNEI. CDR3 length equals 13 residues. Trimming took off 2 bases at V and 7 bases at J, with 8 bases between the two ends. Written as DNA, the CDR3 is TGTGCCAGCAGTGAAAGGAGGGCTGAAAAACTGTTTTTT. Translating gives CASSERRAEKLFF.

This clonotype qualifies as medium-sized. The rearrangement joins TRBV6-6 to TRBJ1-5; possibly TRBD1 for D (6 bases). The length of the CDR3 is 15 residues. In germline, CDR1 is MNHNY, CDR2 SVGAGI (reference sequence). Trimming cost V 5 bases and J 6 bases, with 17 bases left between them. CDR3 sequence (DNA): TGTGCCAGCAGTCGCGGACAGCCCGAAAGTCAGCCCCAGCATTTT. It translates to CASSRGQPESQPQHF.

This clonotype has ten or more counts. The chain combines TRBV30 with TRBJ1-1; D unclear. Germline V gene data show CDR1 as GTSNPN and CDR2 as SVGIG (reference sequence). Trimming took 3 bases from V and 3 from J, leaving 14 bases between them. The CDR3 loop spans 14 amino acids. DNA for the CDR3: TGTGCCTGGAGAAGCTTCGGGTTCGACACTGAAGCTTTCTTT. Translation gives CAWRSFGFDTEAFF.

This chain links TRBV20-1 with TRBJ2-1; 9 bases are a match to TRBD2. Germline V CDR1 and CDR2: DFQATT, SNEGSKA (reference sequence). The V gene end was trimmed by 0 bases and the J gene end by 1 base; junction bases not matched to a gene: 7. The CDR3 length is 17 residues. The CDR3 protein is CSARDIGLAISYNEQFF. The CDR3 nucleotides read TGCAGTGCTAGAGATATTGGACTAGCGATATCCTACAATGAGCAGTTCTTC.

This clonotype was observed at least ten times. This rearrangement joins TRBV4-1 to TRBJ1-5, with TRBD1 matching 9 bases. Germline V gene sequence: CDR1 MGHRA, CDR2 YSYEKL. The CDR3 totals 16 residues. Unmatched junction bases numbered 2, after V lost 2 bases and J lost 0 bases. Here the CDR3 reads CASSQRQGGSNQPQHF. CDR3 coding DNA: TGCGCCAGCAGCCAACGACAGGGGGGTAGCAATCAGCCCCAGCATTTT.

This chain uses TRBV20-1 with TRBJ2-3, with 8 bases fitting TRBD2. The germline V gene has CDR1 DFQATT and CDR2 SNEGSKA (reference sequence). Trimming took 0 bases from V and 5 from J; bases not matched to a gene: 13. There are 17 residues in the CDR3. The CDR3 sequence: CSARDLLVAGMVDTQYF. CDR3 coding DNA: TGCAGTGCTAGAGACCTCTTGGTAGCGGGAATGGTAGATACGCAGTATTTT.

This clonotype was seen many times. This sequence joins TRBV7-2 and TRBJ2-5; 7 bases line up with TRBD2. This CDR3 contains 15 residues. V was clipped by 5 bases and J by 1 base; unmatched bases: 7. Germline loops: CDR1 SGHTA, CDR2 FQGNSA. CDR3 region: CASSVGGRIQETQYF. CDR3 in DNA: TGTGCCAGCAGCGTGGGAGGGCGAATCCAAGAGACCCAGTACTTC.

This clonotype was detected a few times. V is TRBV7-9 and J is TRBJ2-1; D possibly matches TRBD1 or TRBD2 (6 bases each). V lost 5 bases to trimming and J lost 10 bases, with 12 bases between them. CDR3 length: 12 amino acids. CDR1 and CDR2 (germline): SEHNR, FQNEAQ (reference sequence). The CDR3 protein is CASSPLGGEQFF. In nucleotides, the CDR3 is TGTGCCAGCAGCCCCTTGGGGGGCGAGCAGTTCTTC.

As regards this clonotype: This may come from a read error, since a much larger clone is one base off. The chain carries TRBV7-9 and TRBJ1-2; TRBD1 aligns across 7 bases. Germline lookup yields CDR1 SEHNR and CDR2 FQNEAQ (reference sequence). The CDR3 covers 13 residues. The CDR3 DNA reads TGTGCCGGCAGCGATCTAAGGGGGCTAGGCTACACCTTC. Amino acid sequence: CAGSDLRGLGYTF.

This clonotype has more than one count but fewer than ten. The chain has TRBV24-1 and TRBJ1-5, with 8 bases matching TRBD1. The CDR3 extends over 15 amino acids. J was trimmed by 4 bases and V by 5 bases; bases with no gene match: 6. Looked up from germline, CDR1 is KGHDR and CDR2 is SFDVKD. The CDR3, as DNA: TGTGCCACCAGTGGGGGGACAGGCCTAAATCAGCCCCAGCATTTT. It yields the protein CATSGGTGLNQPQHF.

V is TRBV28 and J is TRBJ1-2, with D maybe TRBD1 (5 bases). The CDR3 contains 16 residues. V lost 1 base, J lost 6 bases, and 18 bases lay in between. Germline V gene data show CDR1 as MDHEN and CDR2 as SYDVKM. The CDR3 nucleotides read TGTGCCAGCAGTTTATACCCCCCCGCAGGGAACCATGGCTACACCTTC. Its protein is CASSLYPPAGNHGYTF.

The chain combines TRBV5-1 with TRBJ1-1, with 7 bases matching TRBD1. With V trimmed by 4 bases and J by 3 bases, 15 bases remained unmatched. The CDR3 extends over 17 amino acids. The germline CDR1 and CDR2 sequences are SGHRS and YFSETQ. CDR3 region: CASSPDGTEYGYTEAFF. DNA for the CDR3: TGCGCCAGCAGCCCGGACGGGACAGAATATGGCTACACTGAAGCTTTCTTT.

This clonotype has just a few counts. The V and J genes are TRBV7-2 and TRBJ1-6; tentatively, D is TRBD1 (5 bases). Trimming removed 2 bases from V and 7 bases from J, with 9 bases in between. The CDR3 spans 14 residues. CDR1 and CDR2 (germline): SGHTA, FQGNSA. The CDR3 bases are TGTGCCAGCAGCTTACAGGGCTCCAATTCACCCCTCCACTTT. It encodes CASSLQGSNSPLHF.

This clonotype has a handful of counts. The chain is built from TRBV19 and TRBJ1-4, with TRBD1 matching 9 bases. V dropped 6 bases and J dropped 7; count of bases not matched to a gene: 12. This CDR3 is 16 amino acids long. Germline lookup yields CDR1 LNHDA and CDR2 SQIVND (reference sequence). The chain's CDR3 is CASSKGGTGWGEKLFF. As DNA, the CDR3 is TGTGCCAGTAGCAAGGGCGGGACAGGGTGGGGTGAAAAACTGTTTTTT.

The V call is TRBV5-5, the J call TRBJ2-7; no reliable D call. Trimming took 4 bases from V and 0 from J, leaving 11 bases between them. This CDR3 has 14 amino acids. Germline V gene sequence: CDR1 SGHKS, CDR2 YYEKEE (reference sequence). This chain's CDR3 is CASSLQPDSYEQYF. In nucleotides, the CDR3 is TGTGCCAGCAGCCTGCAACCAGACTCCTACGAGCAGTACTTC.

This clonotype was found a few times. The rearrangement links TRBV7-3 to TRBJ2-1; no firm D call. The CDR3 runs to 15 residues. Looked up from germline, CDR1 is SGHTA and CDR2 is FQGTGA. With 5 bases removed from V and 2 bases from J, the gap between germline ends came to 13 bases. This chain's CDR3 is CASSPQTLPYNEQFF. The DNA for the CDR3 is TGTGCCAGCAGCCCTCAAACTCTGCCCTACAATGAGCAGTTCTTC.

The chain has TRBV9 and TRBJ2-1, with 8 bases identical to TRBD2. With V trimmed by 4 bases and J by 7 bases, 10 bases remained unmatched. Germline V gives CDR1 SGDLS, CDR2 YYNGEE. The CDR3 extends over 15 amino acids. The CDR3 loop is CASSTQPTSVNEQFF. In nucleotides, the CDR3 is TGTGCCAGCAGCACCCAGCCGACTAGCGTGAATGAGCAGTTCTTC.

The sample holds many counts of this clonotype. This chain connects TRBV4-2 to TRBJ2-7, with D uncertain. The CDR3 has 15 residues. Germline V gives CDR1 LGHNA, CDR2 YNFKEQ. V shed 0 bases and J shed 2 bases, with 11 bases lying between them. The CDR3 region is CASSQEYSGTYEQYF. Here the CDR3 DNA reads TGTGCCAGCAGCCAAGAGTACTCTGGAACCTACGAGCAGTACTTC.

This chain uses TRBV7-8 with TRBJ2-5, with D perhaps TRBD2 (5 bases). The germline CDR1 and CDR2 sequences are SGHVS and FQNEAQ. The CDR3 extends over 14 amino acids. The germline V and J ends were trimmed by 0 bases and 3 bases, with 8 bases remaining between them. CDR3 protein: CASSLAGREETQYF. CDR3 sequence (DNA): TGTGCCAGCAGCTTAGCTGGGCGGGAAGAGACCCAGTACTTC.

A word on this clonotype: A much more abundant neighbour one base away suggests this may be a read error. The CDR3 ends on some other residue instead of the conserved phenylalanine or tryptophan, so this is likely a read error. This chain joins TRBV6-2 or TRBV6-3 and TRBJ2-7; the D gene could be TRBD1 or TRBD2 (5 bases each). Between the trimmed V and J ends, which lost 5 bases and 3 bases, there was a span of 14 bases. CDR3 size: 14 residues. CDR1 is MNHEY and CDR2 is SVGEGT in the germline V gene. CDR3 nucleotide sequence: TGTGCCAGCAGTAAAGCCGGGACCCTCTACGAGCAGTACCTC. Translated: CASSKAGTLYEQYL.